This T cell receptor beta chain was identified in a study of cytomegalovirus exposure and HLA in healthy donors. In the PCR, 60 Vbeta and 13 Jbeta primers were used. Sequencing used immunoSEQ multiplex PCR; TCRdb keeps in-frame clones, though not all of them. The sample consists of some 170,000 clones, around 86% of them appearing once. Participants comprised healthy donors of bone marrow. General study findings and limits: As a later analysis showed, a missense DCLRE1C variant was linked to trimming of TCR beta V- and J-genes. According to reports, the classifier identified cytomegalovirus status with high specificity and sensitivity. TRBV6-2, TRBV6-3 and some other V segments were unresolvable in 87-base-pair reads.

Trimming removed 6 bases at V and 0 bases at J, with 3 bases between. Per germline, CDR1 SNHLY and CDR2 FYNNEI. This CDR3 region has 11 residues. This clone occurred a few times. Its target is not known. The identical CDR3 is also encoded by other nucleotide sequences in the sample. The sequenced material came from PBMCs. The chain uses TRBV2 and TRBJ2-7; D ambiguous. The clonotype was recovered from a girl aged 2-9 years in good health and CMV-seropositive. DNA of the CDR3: TGTGCCAGCAGGAGCTCCTACGAGCAGTACTTC. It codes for CASRSSYEQYF.